This paragraph covers one TCR beta chain sequence. Its antigen is not identified. Clones were sequenced by immunoSEQ multiplex PCR, and TCRdb holds only the in-frame ones, with some missing. The sample yields around 83,000 clones, around four fifths seen once. The CDR3 length is 17 residues. Per germline, CDR1 SGHRS and CDR2 YFSETQ. The trim removed 5 bases at V and 5 bases at J, leaving 11 bases unmatched. The data are from a study of vaccination effects on CD4 cells after COVID-19. Antigen-specific CD4+ T cell clonotypes were called by their expansion after viral peptide-pool culture in ViraFEST. Having been cultured for around ten days, the cells underwent CD4+ T cell isolation. All vaccine recipients tested negative for nucleocapsid antibodies and had never contracted SARS-CoV-2 infection. Every well housed some 1.8 million PBMC, which grew in culture alongside 8.5 to 10 IU/ml IL-2 and 8.5 to 10 ug/ml peptides.

The sequence came from a human donor who received a COVID-19 vaccine. The chain joins TRBV5-1 to TRBJ1-6; the match to TRBD1 covers 9 bases. Specimen: CD4+ T cells from PBMCs cultured with HCoV-229E spike peptides, collected before COVID-19 vaccination. CDR3 nucleotides: TGCGCCAGCAGTCGGACAGGGGCCCAACTTGATAATTCACCCCTCCACTTT. It is translated as CASSRTGAQLDNSPLHF. Using reference TRBV5-1 and TRBJ1-6 for the parts outside the CDR3, the full variable domain is KAGVTQTPRYLIKTRGQQVTLSCSPISGHRSVSWYQQTPGQGLQFLFEYFSETQRNKGNFPGRFSGRQFSNSRSEMNVSTLELGDSALYLCASSRTGAQLDNSPLHFGNGTRLTVT.